This T cell receptor beta chain was identified during a study of blood T cell repertoires in COVID-19. Study-level information: Samples came from the United States, Italy and Spain, spanning acute and convalescent COVID-19. Nucleic acid was either cDNA or gDNA, and it came from T cells, B-cell-depleted T cells, or PBMCs.

This clone came up a few times. Using immunoSEQ multiplex PCR, the repertoire was profiled, and TCRdb retains in-frame clones only, with some absent. The table includes about 400,000 clones, about 88% detected once. Those who participated ranged in age from roughly 18 to 90 years and resided in about two dozen US areas. Two negative PCRs, clearance, or symptom resolution had been documented for recovered Cohort 3 donors. From germline, CDR1 is SGHTA and CDR2 FQGNSA. J lost 7 bases, V lost 3 bases, and 4 bases had no gene match. The CDR3 totals 14 residues. The receptor was isolated from a woman in her twenties or thirties who had recovered from COVID-19. The sequenced sample consisted of PBMCs or T cells enriched from blood (not recorded which). V is TRBV7-2 and J is TRBJ2-1, with 9 nucleotides matching TRBD2. This CDR3 is CASSFGLAGNEQFF. CDR3 in DNA: TGTGCCAGCAGCTTCGGCCTAGCGGGGAATGAGCAGTTCTTC. The complete variable domain, with remaining parts taken from reference TRBV7-2 and TRBJ2-1, reads GAGVSQSPSNKVTEKGKDVELRCDPISGHTALYWYRQSLGQGLEFLIYFQGNSAPDKSGLPSDRFSAERTGGSVSTLTIQRTQQEDSAVYLCASSFGLAGNEQFFGPGTRLTVL.